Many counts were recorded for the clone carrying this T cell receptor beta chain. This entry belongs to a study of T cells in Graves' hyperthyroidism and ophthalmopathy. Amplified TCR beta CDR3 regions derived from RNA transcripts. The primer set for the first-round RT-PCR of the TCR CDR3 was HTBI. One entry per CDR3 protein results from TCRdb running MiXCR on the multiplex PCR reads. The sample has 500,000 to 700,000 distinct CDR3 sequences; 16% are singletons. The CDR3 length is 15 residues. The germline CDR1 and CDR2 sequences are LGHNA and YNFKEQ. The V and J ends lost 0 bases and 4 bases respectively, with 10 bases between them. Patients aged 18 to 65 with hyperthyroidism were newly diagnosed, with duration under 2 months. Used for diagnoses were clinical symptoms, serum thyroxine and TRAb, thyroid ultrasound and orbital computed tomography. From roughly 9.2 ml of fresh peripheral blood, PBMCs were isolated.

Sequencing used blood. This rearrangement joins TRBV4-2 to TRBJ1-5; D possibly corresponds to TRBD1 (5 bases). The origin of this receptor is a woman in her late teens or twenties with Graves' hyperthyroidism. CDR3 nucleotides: TGTGCCAGCAGCCAAGACGGGGCAGGTAATCAGCCCCAGCATTTT. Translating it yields CASSQDGAGNQPQHF.